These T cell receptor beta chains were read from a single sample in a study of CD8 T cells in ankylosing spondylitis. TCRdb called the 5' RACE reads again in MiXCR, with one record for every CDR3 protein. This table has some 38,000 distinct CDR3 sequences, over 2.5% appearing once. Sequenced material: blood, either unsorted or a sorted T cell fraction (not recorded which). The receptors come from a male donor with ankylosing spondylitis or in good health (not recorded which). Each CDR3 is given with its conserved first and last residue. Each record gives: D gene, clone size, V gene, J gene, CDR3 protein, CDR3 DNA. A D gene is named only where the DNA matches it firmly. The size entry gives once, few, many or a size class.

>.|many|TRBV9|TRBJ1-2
CASSVRQNYGYTF
TGTGCCAGCAGCGTAAGGCAGAACTATGGCTACACCTTC
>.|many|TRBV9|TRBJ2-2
CASSVRSRGGELFF
TGTGCCAGCAGCGTACGGTCCAGAGGCGGGGAGCTGTTTTTT
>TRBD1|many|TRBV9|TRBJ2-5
CASSTHRGLQETQYF
TGTGCCAGCAGCACCCACAGGGGGTTACAAGAGACCCAGTACTTC
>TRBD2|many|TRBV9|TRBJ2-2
CASSGSGGAGGELFF
TGTGCCAGCAGCGGTAGCGGGGGGGCTGGCGGGGAGCTGTTTTTT
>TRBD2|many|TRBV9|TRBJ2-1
CASSVVSGDSYNEQFF
TGTGCCAGCAGCGTAGTAAGCGGGGACTCCTACAATGAGCAGTTCTTC
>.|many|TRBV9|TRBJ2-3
CASSVGILTSTDTQYF
TGTGCCAGCAGCGTAGGGATCTTGACCTCCACAGATACGCAGTATTTT
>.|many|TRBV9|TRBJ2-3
CASSVETTDTQYF
TGTGCCAGCAGCGTAGAGACCACAGATACGCAGTATTTT
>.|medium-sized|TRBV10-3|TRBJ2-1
CAITDTYNEQFF
TGTGCCATCACTGACACTTACAATGAGCAGTTCTTC
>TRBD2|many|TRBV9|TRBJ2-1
CASSVGGGSGGAYYNEQFF
TGTGCCAGCAGCGTAGGGGGGGGTAGCGGGGGCGCCTACTACAATGAGCAGTTCTTC
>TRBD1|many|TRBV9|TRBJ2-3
CASSFPGQGAADTQYF
TGTGCCAGCAGCTTTCCGGGACAGGGGGCTGCAGATACGCAGTATTTT
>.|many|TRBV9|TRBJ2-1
CASSVGLNEQFF
TGTGCCAGCAGCGTTGGACTCAATGAGCAGTTCTTC
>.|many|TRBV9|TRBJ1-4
CASSVDRGAGEKLFF
TGTGCCAGCAGCGTAGATCGAGGGGCGGGGGAAAAACTGTTTTTT
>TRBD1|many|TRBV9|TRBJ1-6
CASNTGTGEYSPLHF
TGTGCCAGCAATACTGGGACAGGGGAATATTCACCCCTCCACTTT